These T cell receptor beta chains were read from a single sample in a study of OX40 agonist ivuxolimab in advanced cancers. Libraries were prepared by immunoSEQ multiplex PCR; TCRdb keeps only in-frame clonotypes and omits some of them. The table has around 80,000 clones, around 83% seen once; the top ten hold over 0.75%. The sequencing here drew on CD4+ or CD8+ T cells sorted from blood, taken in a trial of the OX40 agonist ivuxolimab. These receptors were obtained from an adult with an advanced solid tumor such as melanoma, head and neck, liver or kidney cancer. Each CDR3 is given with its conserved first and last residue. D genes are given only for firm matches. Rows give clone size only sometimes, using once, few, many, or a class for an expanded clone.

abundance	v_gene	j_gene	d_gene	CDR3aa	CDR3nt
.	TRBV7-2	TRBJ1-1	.	CASSAQRGRAFF	TGTGCCAGCAGCGCCCAGAGGGGGAGAGCTTTCTTT
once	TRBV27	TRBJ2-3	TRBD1	CASSLNRGTDTQYF	TGTGCCAGCAGTTTAAACAGGGGTACAGATACGCAGTATTTT
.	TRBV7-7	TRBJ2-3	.	CASSLEGAGDTQYF	TGTGCCAGCAGCTTAGAAGGGGCGGGAGATACGCAGTATTTT
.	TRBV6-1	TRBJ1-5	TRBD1	CASRRRQGGKPQHF	TGTGCCAGCAGGCGACGACAGGGGGGAAAGCCCCAGCATTTT
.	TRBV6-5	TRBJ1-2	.	CASSVTPGGNYGYTF	TGTGCCAGCAGTGTCACCCCCGGGGGGAACTATGGCTACACCTTC
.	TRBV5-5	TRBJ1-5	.	CASSSRGALGQPQHF	TGTGCCAGCAGTTCCCGTGGGGCGTTAGGTCAGCCCCAGCATTTT
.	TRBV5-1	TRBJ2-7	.	CASSLQGTYEQYF	TGCGCCAGCAGCTTACAGGGCACCTACGAGCAGTACTTC
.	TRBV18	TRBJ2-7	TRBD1	CASSLPGGNYEQYF	TGTGCCAGCTCACTTCCAGGGGGAAACTACGAGCAGTACTTC
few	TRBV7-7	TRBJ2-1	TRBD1	CASSPGTGTYNEQFF	TGTGCCAGCAGCCCCGGGACAGGGACTTACAATGAGCAGTTCTTC
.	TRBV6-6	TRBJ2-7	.	CATTVSSLHEQYF	TGTGCCACGACCGTTTCATCTCTCCACGAGCAGTACTTC
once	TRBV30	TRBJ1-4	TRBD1	CAWSVAAGGLGKLFF	TGTGCCTGGAGTGTAGCGGCAGGGGGGTTGGGAAAACTGTTTTTT
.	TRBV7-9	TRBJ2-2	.	CASRGTQNTGELFF	TGTGCCAGCAGAGGGACTCAGAACACCGGGGAGCTGTTTTTT
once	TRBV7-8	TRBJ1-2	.	CASSFNHIIRSYGYTF	TGTGCCAGCAGCTTCAACCACATAATCCGGAGCTATGGCTACACCTTC
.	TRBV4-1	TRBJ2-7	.	CASSRSTADSSYEQYF	TGCGCCAGCAGCCGCTCGACAGCGGACAGCTCCTACGAGCAGTACTTC
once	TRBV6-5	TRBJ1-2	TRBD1	CASSRDRADGVGYTF	TGTGCCAGCAGCAGAGACAGGGCCGACGGGGTTGGCTACACCTTC
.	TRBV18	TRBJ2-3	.	CASSPGPRAADTQYF	TGTGCCAGCTCACCTGGTCCAAGGGCCGCAGATACGCAGTATTTT
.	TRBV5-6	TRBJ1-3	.	CASRARGFGNTIYF	TGTGCCAGCAGGGCCCGAGGGTTCGGAAACACCATATATTTT
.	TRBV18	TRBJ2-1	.	CASSPRDKPIYNEQFF	TGTGCCAGCTCACCACGCGACAAACCCATATACAATGAGCAGTTCTTC
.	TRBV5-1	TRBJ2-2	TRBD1	CASSRDRGFTGELFF	TGCGCCAGCAGCCGCGACAGGGGGTTTACCGGGGAGCTGTTTTTT
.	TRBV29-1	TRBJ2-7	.	CSFLSNSDEQYF	TGCAGCTTCCTATCCAATTCGGACGAGCAGTACTTC